This is a list of T cell receptor beta chains from one sample in a study of shared clonotypes between healthy human individuals. Assay used: immunoSEQ multiplex PCR; TCRdb lists only in-frame clones, some missing. There are 2 million to 3 million clones in the sample; over 85% occur only once, and roughly 0.39% lies in the top ten. What was sequenced was naive CD4+ T cells from PBMCs. The receptors derive from a man aged 18 to 29 in good health. Some clones in this sample may be carry-over from other donors' samples. CDR3s include the opening cysteine and the closing phenylalanine or tryptophan. The D gene is left open where the match is weak. Some rows mark clone size as missing; the rest say once, few, many or name a class of expanded clone.

v_call: TRBV11-2; clone_size: NA; d_call: NA; j_call: TRBJ1-1; cdr3_nt: TGTGCCAGCAGCTTATGGACAGCCCCTGAAGCTTTCTTT; cdr3_aa: CASSLWTAPEAFF
v_call: TRBV27; clone_size: NA; d_call: NA; j_call: TRBJ2-3; cdr3_nt: TGTGCCAGCAGAAGCGCCCCGGGCACAGATACGCAGTATTTT; cdr3_aa: CASRSAPGTDTQYF
v_call: TRBV9; clone_size: NA; d_call: NA; j_call: TRBJ2-5; cdr3_nt: TGTGCCAGCAGCGTAGGGGGGCGAGAGACCCAGTACTTC; cdr3_aa: CASSVGGRETQYF
v_call: TRBV19; clone_size: NA; d_call: NA; j_call: TRBJ2-3; cdr3_nt: TGTGCCAGTAGCCTTGGGCCTAGCACAGATACGCAGTATTTT; cdr3_aa: CASSLGPSTDTQYF
v_call: TRBV28; clone_size: NA; d_call: NA; j_call: TRBJ1-1; cdr3_nt: TGTGCCAGCAGAGAGACGAACACTGAGGCTTTCTTT; cdr3_aa: CASRETNTEAFF
v_call: TRBV19; clone_size: NA; d_call: NA; j_call: TRBJ2-2; cdr3_nt: TGTGCCAGTAGTGCTCTTTTAGGAAACACCGGGGAGCTGTTTTTT; cdr3_aa: CASSALLGNTGELFF
v_call: TRBV5-1; clone_size: NA; d_call: NA; j_call: TRBJ1-2; cdr3_nt: TGCGCCAGCAGCGCGCGTCCTGCAGGGGAGGGCTACACCTTC; cdr3_aa: CASSARPAGEGYTF
v_call: TRBV6-1; clone_size: once; d_call: TRBD2; j_call: TRBJ2-5; cdr3_nt: TGTGCCAGCAGTGCCTTTGAGGCGGGAGGGCGGGAGACCCAGTACTTC; cdr3_aa: CASSAFEAGGRETQYF
v_call: TRBV7-7; clone_size: NA; d_call: TRBD2; j_call: TRBJ2-1; cdr3_nt: TGTGCCAGCAGCCCCGGGACTAGCGGGTATCGTACAAATGAGCAGTTCTTC; cdr3_aa: CASSPGTSGYRTNEQFF
v_call: TRBV18; clone_size: once; d_call: TRBD2; j_call: TRBJ2-5; cdr3_nt: TGTGCCAGCTCCGGGACTAGCGGAGCCCAAGAGACCCAGTACTTC; cdr3_aa: CASSGTSGAQETQYF
v_call: TRBV10-2; clone_size: once; d_call: TRBD2; j_call: TRBJ2-3; cdr3_nt: TGCGCCAGCAATTCTGGACTAGCGGGATCAGATACGCAGTATTTT; cdr3_aa: CASNSGLAGSDTQYF
v_call: TRBV6-6; clone_size: NA; d_call: TRBD1; j_call: TRBJ2-7; cdr3_nt: TGTGCCAGCAGGACAGGGATGGGCTACGAGCAGTACTTC; cdr3_aa: CASRTGMGYEQYF
v_call: TRBV18; clone_size: NA; d_call: TRBD2; j_call: TRBJ2-2; cdr3_nt: TGTGCCAGCTCCCCCCCGGGACTAGCGGACACCGGGGAGCTGTTTTTT; cdr3_aa: CASSPPGLADTGELFF
v_call: TRBV6-1; clone_size: NA; d_call: NA; j_call: TRBJ1-2; cdr3_nt: TGTGCCAGCAGTGAATACCGGGTTGAGGGGATTAATGGCTACACCTTC; cdr3_aa: CASSEYRVEGINGYTF
v_call: TRBV7-2; clone_size: once; d_call: TRBD1; j_call: TRBJ2-3; cdr3_nt: TGTGCCAGCAGCTTACTCGGCGCCGGACAGGGAGATACGCAGTATTTT; cdr3_aa: CASSLLGAGQGDTQYF
v_call: TRBV11-1; clone_size: NA; d_call: TRBD2; j_call: TRBJ2-1; cdr3_nt: TGTGCCAGCAGCTTAGCGGGGGCGGGAGGACGGTTCTTC; cdr3_aa: CASSLAGAGGRFF
v_call: TRBV28; clone_size: once; d_call: NA; j_call: TRBJ1-2; cdr3_nt: TGTGCCAGCAGCCGCCAGGGGAGGCAGGGCTATGGCTACACCTTC; cdr3_aa: CASSRQGRQGYGYTF
v_call: TRBV11-3; clone_size: NA; d_call: NA; j_call: TRBJ2-2; cdr3_nt: TGTGCCAGCAGCTTAGGGGTTATCGGGGAGCTGTTTTTT; cdr3_aa: CASSLGVIGELFF
v_call: TRBV9; clone_size: once; d_call: TRBD2; j_call: TRBJ2-3; cdr3_nt: TGTGCCAGCAGCGTAGTAGCGGGTAATTTATGGACAGATACGCAGTATTTT; cdr3_aa: CASSVVAGNLWTDTQYF
v_call: TRBV29-1; clone_size: NA; d_call: TRBD2; j_call: TRBJ2-1; cdr3_nt: TGCAGCGTCGAAACCGGGACTAGCGTAAATGAGCAGTTCTTC; cdr3_aa: CSVETGTSVNEQFF
v_call: TRBV5-3; clone_size: NA; d_call: NA; j_call: TRBJ2-3; cdr3_nt: TGTGCCAGAAGCTTTGCGGGCTCCACAGATACGCAGTATTTT; cdr3_aa: CARSFAGSTDTQYF
v_call: TRBV2; clone_size: NA; d_call: NA; j_call: TRBJ2-3; cdr3_nt: TGTGCCAGCAGTCTCAACCCGGGGGTCACAGATACGCAGTATTTT; cdr3_aa: CASSLNPGVTDTQYF
v_call: TRBV25-1; clone_size: NA; d_call: TRBD1; j_call: TRBJ1-4; cdr3_nt: TGTGCCAGCAGTGAGGGGACAGGGGGGGGGACTAATGAAAAACTGTTTTTT; cdr3_aa: CASSEGTGGGTNEKLFF
v_call: TRBV28; clone_size: NA; d_call: NA; j_call: TRBJ2-2; cdr3_nt: TGTGCCAGCAGCCAGCAGGTGCTGAACACCGGGGAGCTGTTTTTT; cdr3_aa: CASSQQVLNTGELFF